What follows are 9 T cell receptor beta chains derived from one specimen sequenced in a study of chemoradiotherapy in HPV16-positive cancers. Profiled with immunoSEQ multiplex PCR; TCRdb holds only in-frame clones, not every one. Of 14,000 or so clones listed, more than 60% are singletons. Sampling was carried out from a patient who underwent chemoradiotherapy. The receptors derive from a human donor with HPV-associated anogenital cancer.

The CDR3 sequence is CASSLAGDVSSYEQYF. DNA of the CDR3: TGTGCCAGCAGCTTAGCGGGGGATGTCAGTTCCTACGAGCAGTACTTC. The rearrangement joins TRBV7-2 to TRBJ2-7, with D perhaps given as TRBD1 or TRBD2 (5 bases each). The CDR3 is 16 amino acids. Trimming removed 0 bases from V and 1 base from J, with 13 bases in between. Germline loops: CDR1 SGHTA, CDR2 FQGNSA.

The chain has TRBV5-1 and TRBJ2-7; TRBD2 agrees at 10 bases. This CDR3 has 16 residues. V lost 7 bases, J lost 1 base, and 11 bases stayed unmatched. CDR1 is SGHRS, CDR2 YFSETQ, per germline. The DNA of the CDR3 is TGCGCCAGCCGACCTCCGGGACTAGCGAGTTCCTACGAGCAGTACTTC. Protein sequence: CASRPPGLASSYEQYF.

CDR3 residues: CASSDDSRGQPQHF. The CDR3 DNA reads as TGTGCCAGCAGTGACGACAGTCGCGGTCAGCCCCAGCATTTT. The J gene is TRBJ1-5, the V gene TRBV2, with D possibly TRBD1 on 5 matching bases. Trimming shortened V by 3 bases and J by 6 bases, and 12 bases separated the two germline ends. The CDR3 totals 14 residues. Germline V lookup: CDR1 SNHLY, CDR2 FYNNEI.

The chain couples TRBV19 to TRBJ2-7; TRBD2 might be the D (5 bases). Germline assignment: CDR1 LNHDA and CDR2 SQIVND (reference sequence). The CDR3 has 14 residues. Trimming left V 1 base short and J 4 bases short, with 11 bases between. The chain's CDR3 is CASSIGGGVYEQYF. The CDR3, as DNA: TGTGCCAGTAGTATAGGTGGAGGAGTGTACGAGCAGTACTTC.

The rearrangement uses TRBV5-1 and TRBJ2-2; no definite D call. The V and J ends lost 0 bases and 3 bases respectively, with 12 bases between them. Germline CDR1 reads SGHRS; CDR2 reads YFSETQ. The length of the CDR3 is 16 residues. CDR3 loop: CASSLGVGSHTGELFF. CDR3 sequence (DNA): TGCGCCAGCAGCTTGGGGGTGGGCTCTCACACCGGGGAGCTGTTTTTT.

The rearrangement uses TRBV10-3 and TRBJ1-4; no definite D call. CDR3 length equals 13 residues. The germline V gene encodes CDR1 ENHRY and CDR2 SYGVKD. V lost 8 bases, J lost 3 bases, and 10 bases lay in between. This CDR3 is CAISPAPNEKLFF. As DNA, the CDR3 is TGTGCCATCTCCCCGGCCCCTAATGAAAAACTGTTTTTT.

Here the CDR3 reads CASLRYTVEAFF. As DNA, the CDR3 is TGTGCCAGCTTACGGTATACGGTTGAAGCTTTCTTT. The gene calls are TRBV2 and TRBJ1-1; no clear D gene. CDR1 and CDR2 (germline): SNHLY, FYNNEI. Deletions cut 8 bases from V and 7 bases from J, with 14 bases between. The CDR3 contains 12 residues.

This chain links TRBV5-6 with TRBJ1-2, with D possibly TRBD1 on 5 matching bases. Germline loops: CDR1 SGHDT, CDR2 YYEEEE. V gave up 3 bases and J gave up 3 bases, with 24 bases separating them. CDR3 size: 18 residues. CDR3 protein: CASSSAVAGRNLDYGYTF. CDR3 in DNA: TGTGCCAGCAGCTCGGCAGTGGCAGGGCGGAACCTAGACTATGGCTACACCTTC.

This clone came up once. V is TRBV1 and J is TRBJ1-1. TRBV1 constitutes a pseudogene. CDR3 length: 13 residues. Written as DNA, the CDR3 is TGCACCAGCAGCCTTCAGGGGGGGACTGAAGCTTTCTTT. This codes for CTSSLQGGTEAFF.